These 26 T cell receptor beta chains were all obtained from the same sample, sequenced in a study of T-cell reconstitution after alpha-beta-depleted transplantation in children. The TCRbeta library was prepared with unique molecular identifiers. From the PCR reads, TCRdb called clonotypes with MiXCR, one entry per CDR3 protein. Among hundreds of thousands of distinct CDR3 sequences, 10% to 15% were seen once, and the ten largest hold 2% to 2.5%. The sequencing here drew on PBMCs, mostly from graft donor cells, taken 360 days after TCRalphabeta/CD19-depleted stem cell transplant. All receptors derive from a male patient younger than 18 who had a stem cell transplant for acute myeloid leukemia, so the T cells may come from the graft donor.

This clonotype was seen a handful of times. This chain links TRBV7-9 with TRBJ2-7, with a possible D match to TRBD2 (6 bases). The CDR3 covers 15 residues. Germline V gene sequence: CDR1 SEHNR, CDR2 FQNEAQ (reference sequence). Deletions cut 5 bases from V and 2 bases from J, with 16 bases between. This CDR3 reads CASSPTGGYTYEQYF. For the CDR3, the DNA is TGTGCCAGCAGCCCGACTGGAGGGTACACCTACGAGCAGTACTTC. Using reference TRBV7-9 and TRBJ2-7 for the parts outside the CDR3, the full variable domain is DTGVSQNPRHKITKRGQNVTFRCDPISEHNRLYWYRQTLGQGPEFLTYFQNEAQLEKSRLLSDRFSAERPKGSFSTLEIQRTEQGDSAMYLCASSPTGGYTYEQYFGPGTRLTVT.

The V call is TRBV21-1, the J call TRBJ2-4. TRBV21-1 is tagged as a pseudogene. The CDR3 spans 16 residues. CDR3 in DNA: TGTGCCAGCAGCAAAGAAGAGACGGTAGCCAAAAACATTCAGTACTTC. Translation: CASSKEETVAKNIQYF.

There are many counts of this clonotype. The chain links TRBV27 to TRBJ1-1; D remains unclear. The CDR3 runs 12 residues. The germline V and J ends were trimmed by 4 bases and 1 base, with 4 bases remaining between them. Germline loops: CDR1 MNHEY, CDR2 SMNVEV (reference sequence). The CDR3 coding sequence is TGTGCCAGCAGTTCCGGGAACACTGAAGCTTTCTTT. Its translation: CASSSGNTEAFF.

The chain recombines TRBV15 with TRBJ2-1; no firm D call. Trimming took 2 bases from V and 13 from J, leaving 12 bases between them. This CDR3 spans 12 amino acids. CDR1 is LNHNV, CDR2 YYDKDF, per germline (reference sequence). CDR3 loop: CATSRPSPEQFF. As DNA, the CDR3 is TGTGCCACCAGCAGACCGAGCCCTGAACAGTTCTTC.

This clonotype occurred many times. The chain joins TRBV29-1 to TRBJ1-1, with a tentative D call TRBD1 (6 bases). The CDR3 consists of 16 residues. V gave up 6 bases and J gave up 11 bases, with 31 bases separating them. Germline V CDR1 and CDR2: SQVTM, ANQGSEA. CDR3 protein: CSVRMLGGTHSAQAFF. CDR3 DNA: TGCAGCGTCCGGATGCTTGGGGGGACACACTCCGCCCAGGCTTTCTTT.

The J gene is TRBJ1-2, the V gene TRBV10-3; 7 positions agree with TRBD1. V gave up 5 bases and J gave up 7 bases; unmatched junction bases: 4. The CDR3 is made up of 12 amino acids. Germline CDR1 is ENHRY and CDR2 is SYGVKD. The CDR3 DNA reads TGTGCCATCAGTCAAGACAGGGTTGGCTACACCTTC. It is translated as CAISQDRVGYTF.

The chain has TRBV6-5 and TRBJ2-5, with D perhaps matching TRBD1 (6 bases). Germline values: CDR1 MNHEY, CDR2 SVGAGI. The CDR3 extends over 12 amino acids. With 6 bases removed from V and 5 bases from J, the gap between germline ends came to 10 bases. CDR3 residues: CASSEQGETQYF. The CDR3 DNA reads as TGTGCCAGCAGCGAACAGGGTGAGACCCAGTACTTC.

This sequence joins TRBV28 and TRBJ1-1; D is ambiguous. This CDR3 has 14 residues. Trimming pared 5 bases from V and 1 base from J, leaving 11 bases between. Germline CDR1 and CDR2: MDHEN and SYDVKM. The CDR3 loop reads CASSPPGRNTEAFF. Written as DNA, the CDR3 is TGTGCCAGCAGTCCCCCGGGCAGGAACACTGAAGCTTTCTTT.

The DNA of the CDR3 is TGTGCCAGCACCCCCCTGACATTTCCGCGATACTTC. Residues: CASTPLTFPRYF. J is TRBJ2-7 and V is TRBV27, with unresolved D. The ends were cut back, 7 bases at V and 13 bases at J, with 20 bases in the middle. Germline CDR1 and CDR2: MNHEY and SMNVEV (reference sequence). This CDR3 region has 12 residues.

This clonotype was seen a few times. The chain has TRBV5-1 and TRBJ2-7, with 8 bases matching TRBD1. Per the germline V gene, CDR1 is SGHRS and CDR2 is YFSETQ. This CDR3 contains 16 residues. Germline trimming cut 2 bases from V and 1 base from J; bases unmatched to any gene: 8. The CDR3 region is CASSFTAGQESYEQYF. The CDR3 nucleotides read TGCGCCAGCAGCTTTACGGCGGGACAGGAGTCCTACGAGCAGTACTTC.

The chain carries TRBV7-6 and TRBJ2-2; a possible D gene is TRBD1 (6 bases). Germline CDR1 is SGHVS and CDR2 is FNYEAQ. The CDR3 is 16 residues long. The V and J ends lost 2 bases and 2 bases respectively, with 12 bases between them. CDR3 amino acids: CASSLRWGPNTGELFF. The CDR3 coding sequence is TGTGCCAGCAGCTTACGGTGGGGGCCCAACACCGGGGAGCTGTTTTTT. Variable domain in full (rest from reference TRBV7-6 and TRBJ2-2): GAGVSQSPRYKVTKRGQDVALRCDPISGHVSLYWYRQALGQGPEFLTYFNYEAQQDKSGLPNDRFSAERPEGSISTLTIQRTEQRDSAMYRCASSLRWGPNTGELFFGEGSRLTVL.

This rearrangement joins TRBV10-3 to TRBJ2-7, with TRBD1 matching over 7 bases. Germline CDR1 and CDR2: ENHRY and SYGVKD. V was pared by 5 bases and J by 5 bases, with 3 bases of the junction left unmatched. The CDR3 extends over 12 amino acids. CDR3 nucleotide sequence: TGTGCCATCAGTTGGACAGGCGACGAGCAGTACTTC. As protein: CAISWTGDEQYF.

The chain couples TRBV7-6 to TRBJ2-2; 9 bases agree with TRBD2. The CDR3 has 17 amino acids. After removal of 6 bases from V and 1 base from J, the junction contained 9 bases not matched to a gene. Germline V gene data show CDR1 as SGHVS and CDR2 as FNYEAQ. CDR3 DNA: TGTGCCAGCAGATTAATAGCGGGAGAGAAGAACACCGGGGAGCTGTTTTTT. Translated, it gives CASRLIAGEKNTGELFF.

This clonotype was detected ten times or more. This chain uses TRBV19 with TRBJ2-1; 7 nucleotides match TRBD1. The germline V gene has CDR1 LNHDA and CDR2 SQIVND (reference sequence). With V trimmed by 2 bases and J by 0 bases, 1 base remained unmatched. This CDR3 region has 15 residues. The CDR3 DNA is TGTGCCAGTAGTATATCAGGGGGCTCCTACAATGAGCAGTTCTTC. Translating it yields CASSISGGSYNEQFF.

A few counts support this clonotype. The J gene is TRBJ2-7, the V gene TRBV9; 9 positions agree with TRBD2. CDR3 length: 14 amino acids. Germline CDR1 SGDLS, CDR2 YYNGEE. The V gene end was trimmed by 3 bases and the J gene end by 2 bases; junction bases not matched to a gene: 3. CDR3 sequence (DNA): TGTGCCAGCAGCGGGGCGGGAGGGCCCTACGAGCAGTACTTC. Translating gives CASSGAGGPYEQYF.

V gene TRBV5-8 combines with J gene TRBJ2-2; 9 bases are a match to TRBD2. The CDR3 covers 17 residues. The germline V gene encodes CDR1 SGHTS and CDR2 YDEGEE. The V and J ends lost 4 bases and 4 bases, in that order; junction bases with no gene match: 11. The DNA for the CDR3 is TGTGCCAGCAGCCACCGAGCGGGAGGAGAGACCACCGGGGAGCTGTTTTTT. Its protein is CASSHRAGGETTGELFF.

The DNA for the CDR3 is TGTGCCAGCAGCTTAGACGGGACAGGGAACTATGGCTACACCTTC. As protein: CASSLDGTGNYGYTF. The chain has TRBV7-2 and TRBJ1-2, with 9 nucleotides matching TRBD1. The CDR3 is made up of 15 amino acids. V was pared by 1 base and J by 2 bases, with 2 bases of the junction left unmatched. Germline-derived CDR1 and CDR2 are SGHTA and FQGNSA.

In this sample, this clonotype turned up many times. The rearrangement links TRBV29-1 to TRBJ2-5; D uncertain. The V gene lost 7 bases and the J gene lost 2 bases, with 11 bases spanning the gap. The CDR3 has 12 amino acids. CDR1 is SQVTM and CDR2 is ANQGSEA in the germline V gene. CDR3 sequence reads: CSAVVGQETQYF. In nucleotides, the CDR3 is TGCAGCGCCGTGGTAGGGCAAGAGACCCAGTACTTC.

CDR3 nucleotides: TGTGCCAGCAGTCTTCCCCTCCCGGGACTAGCGGGAGGAACCGGGGGCACAGATACGCAGTATTTT. Translating it yields CASSLPLPGLAGGTGGTDTQYF. The rearrangement uses TRBV6-4 and TRBJ2-3, with TRBD2 matching 15 bases. The ends lost 5 bases at V and 1 base at J; junction bases unmatched: 19. Per germline, CDR1 MRHNA and CDR2 SNTAGT. This CDR3 comprises 22 residues.

This clonotype has more than one count but fewer than ten. V gene TRBV2 combines with J gene TRBJ1-1, with D unresolved. The V end lost 5 bases, the J end lost 6 bases, and 13 bases lay between the germline ends. The CDR3 runs 13 residues. Germline V gene lookup returns CDR1 SNHLY and CDR2 FYNNEI. CDR3 DNA: TGTGCCAGCAGTTTCCGTCCCTTCCCTGAAGCTTTCTTT. This gives the protein CASSFRPFPEAFF.

At least ten counts were recorded for this clonotype. The J gene is TRBJ1-4, the V gene TRBV28; D is ambiguous. The CDR3 length is 15 residues. Trimming cost V 3 bases and J 5 bases, with 13 bases left between them. Germline loops: CDR1 MDHEN, CDR2 SYDVKM. The CDR3 DNA is TGTGCCAGCAGTTTCGCCCGGTCGATGAATGAAAAACTGTTTTTT. Encoded protein: CASSFARSMNEKLFF. Using reference TRBV28 and TRBJ1-4 for the parts outside the CDR3, the full variable domain is DVKVTQSSRYLVKRTGEKVFLECVQDMDHENMFWYRQDPGLGLRLIYFSYDVKMKEKGDIPEGYSVSREKKERFSLILESASTNQTSMYLCASSFARSMNEKLFFGSGTQLSVL.

Only a few counts were recorded for this clonotype. The chain joins TRBV4-3 to TRBJ2-3; 13 bases map to TRBD2. With V trimmed by 1 base and J by 6 bases, 4 bases remained unmatched. Germline-derived CDR1 and CDR2 are LGHNA and YSLEER. CDR3 size: 16 residues. CDR3 sequence (DNA): TGCGCCAGCAGCCAAGGACTAGCGGGAGGTGGGGATACGCAGTATTTT. It specifies CASSQGLAGGGDTQYF.

This clonotype has only a few counts. The chain joins TRBV5-1 to TRBJ2-5; possibly TRBD1 or TRBD2 for D (5 bases each). The V end was cut by 4 bases, the J end by 5 bases, with 21 bases between. The germline V gene encodes CDR1 SGHRS and CDR2 YFSETQ. This CDR3 comprises 16 residues. CDR3 DNA sequence: TGCGCCAGCAGCACCGGGACGTCGCCCCTGGGGGAGACCCAGTACTTC. Its translation: CASSTGTSPLGETQYF.

This clonotype occurred a few times. V gene TRBV12-3 or TRBV12-4 combines with J gene TRBJ2-7; 12 positions match TRBD2. The trim removed 0 bases at V and 0 bases at J, leaving 3 bases unmatched. The CDR3 totals 17 residues. For the CDR3, the DNA is TGTGCCAGCAGTTTAGCTGGACTAGCGGGGTTCTCCTACGAGCAGTACTTC. It translates to CASSLAGLAGFSYEQYF.

The J gene is TRBJ2-5, the V gene TRBV30; a possible D gene is TRBD2 (6 bases). The germline V and J ends were trimmed by 7 bases and 1 base, with 13 bases remaining between them. Germline CDR1 and CDR2: GTSNPN and SVGIG (reference sequence). The CDR3 spans 13 residues. In DNA, the CDR3 is TGTGCCTACAGTACTAGCTTCCAAGAGACCCAGTACTTC. Amino acid sequence: CAYSTSFQETQYF.

The chain links TRBV7-3 to TRBJ2-1, with D maybe TRBD2 (5 bases). The germline V gene has CDR1 SGHTA and CDR2 FQGTGA. This CDR3 contains 13 residues. The ends were cut back, 0 bases at V and 7 bases at J, with 7 bases in the middle. DNA of the CDR3: TGTGCCAGCAGCTTAACTCCGGGAAATGAGCAGTTCTTC. It specifies CASSLTPGNEQFF.